Sequencing of this T cell receptor beta chain was carried out in a study of cytomegalovirus exposure and HLA in healthy donors. Study-level findings and limits: It was shown in a later analysis that HLA-associated TCR beta chains were more clonally expanded than other, equally common chains.

60 Vbeta and 13 Jbeta primers were used in PCR. The method was immunoSEQ multiplex PCR; TCRdb's version includes in-frame clones alone and lacks a portion of them. The sample includes about 99,000 clones, approximately 76% seen only once; the top ten take 5% to 6%. Notes on this clone: What it binds is not known.

At sampling all donors were nominally healthy, likely with unrecorded immune exposures. This TCR was sampled from a woman younger than 30 in good health and CMV-seropositive. The material sequenced was PBMCs.

CDR3 in amino acids: CASRASLAGTYEQFF. For the CDR3, the DNA is TGTGCCAGCAGGGCATCACTAGCGGGAACATATGAGCAGTTCTTC. The chain carries TRBV6-1 and TRBJ2-1, with 10 bases identical to TRBD2. This CDR3 contains 15 residues. CDR1 is MNHNS, CDR2 SASEGT, per germline. After removal of 6 bases from V and 8 bases from J, the junction contained 10 bases not matched to a gene.